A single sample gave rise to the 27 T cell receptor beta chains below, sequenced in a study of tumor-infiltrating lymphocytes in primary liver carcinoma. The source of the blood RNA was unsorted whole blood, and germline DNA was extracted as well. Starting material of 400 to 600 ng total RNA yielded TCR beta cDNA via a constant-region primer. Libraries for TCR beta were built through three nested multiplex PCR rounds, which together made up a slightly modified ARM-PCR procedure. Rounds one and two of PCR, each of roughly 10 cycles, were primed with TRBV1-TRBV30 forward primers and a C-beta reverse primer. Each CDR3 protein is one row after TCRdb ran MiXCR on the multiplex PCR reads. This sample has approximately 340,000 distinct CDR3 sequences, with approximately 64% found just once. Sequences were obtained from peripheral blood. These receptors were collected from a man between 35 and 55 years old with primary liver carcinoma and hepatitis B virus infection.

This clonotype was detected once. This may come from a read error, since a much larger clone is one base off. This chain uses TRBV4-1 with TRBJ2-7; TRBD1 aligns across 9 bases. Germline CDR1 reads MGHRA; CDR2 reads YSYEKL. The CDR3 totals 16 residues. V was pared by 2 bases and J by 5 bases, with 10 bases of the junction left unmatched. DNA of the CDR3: TGCGCCAGCAGCCAACACGGGACAGGGAGGTTGAACGAGCAGTACTTC. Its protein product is CASSQHGTGRLNEQYF.

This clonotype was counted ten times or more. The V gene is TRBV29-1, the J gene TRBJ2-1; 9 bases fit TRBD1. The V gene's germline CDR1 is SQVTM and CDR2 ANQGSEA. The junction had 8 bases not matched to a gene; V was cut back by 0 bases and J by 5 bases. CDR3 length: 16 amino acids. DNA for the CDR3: TGCAGCGTTGAAGAACCGGGACAGGGTCCGAACAATGAGCAGTTCTTC. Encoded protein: CSVEEPGQGPNNEQFF.

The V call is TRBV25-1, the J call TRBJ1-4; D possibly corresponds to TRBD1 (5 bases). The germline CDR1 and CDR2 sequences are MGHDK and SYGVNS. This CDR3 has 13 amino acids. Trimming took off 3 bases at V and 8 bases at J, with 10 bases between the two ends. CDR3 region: CASSEEEGEKLFF. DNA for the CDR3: TGTGCCAGCAGTGAGGAGGAGGGGGAAAAACTGTTTTTT.

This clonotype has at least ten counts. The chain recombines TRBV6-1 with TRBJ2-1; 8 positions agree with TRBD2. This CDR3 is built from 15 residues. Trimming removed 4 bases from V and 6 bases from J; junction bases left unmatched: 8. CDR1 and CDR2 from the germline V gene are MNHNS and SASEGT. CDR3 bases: TGTGCCAGCAGTGCAATCCCGGGACTAGGCAATGAGCAGTTCTTC. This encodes CASSAIPGLGNEQFF.

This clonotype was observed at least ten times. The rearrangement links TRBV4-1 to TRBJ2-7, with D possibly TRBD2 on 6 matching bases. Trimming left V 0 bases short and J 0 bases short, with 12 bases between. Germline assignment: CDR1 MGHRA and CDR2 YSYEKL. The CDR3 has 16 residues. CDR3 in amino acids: CASSQEKRANSYEQYF. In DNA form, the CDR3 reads TGCGCCAGCAGCCAAGAAAAGCGGGCGAACTCCTACGAGCAGTACTTC.

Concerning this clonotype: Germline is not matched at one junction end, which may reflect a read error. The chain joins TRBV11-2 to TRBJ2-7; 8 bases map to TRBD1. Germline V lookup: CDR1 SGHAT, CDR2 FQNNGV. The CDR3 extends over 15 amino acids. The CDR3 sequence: CASSFIGTGCYEQHF. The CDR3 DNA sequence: TGTGCCAGCAGCTTCATCGGGACAGGATGCTACGAGCAGCACTTC.

The CDR3 loop reads CASNDRGMDYGYTF. For the CDR3, the DNA is TGTGCCAGCAACGACAGAGGGATGGACTATGGCTACACCTTC. This sequence joins TRBV12-3 or TRBV12-4 and TRBJ1-2, with D perhaps matching TRBD1 (5 bases). The CDR3 extends over 14 amino acids. V lost 7 bases, J lost 3 bases, and 15 bases lay in between.

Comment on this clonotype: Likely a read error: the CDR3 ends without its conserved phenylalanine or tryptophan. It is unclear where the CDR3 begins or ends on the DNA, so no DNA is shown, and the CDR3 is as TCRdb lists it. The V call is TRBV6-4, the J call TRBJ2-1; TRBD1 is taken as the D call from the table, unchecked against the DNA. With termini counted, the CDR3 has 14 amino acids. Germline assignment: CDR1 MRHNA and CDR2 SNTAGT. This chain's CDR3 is CASSDATVDVEVPY.

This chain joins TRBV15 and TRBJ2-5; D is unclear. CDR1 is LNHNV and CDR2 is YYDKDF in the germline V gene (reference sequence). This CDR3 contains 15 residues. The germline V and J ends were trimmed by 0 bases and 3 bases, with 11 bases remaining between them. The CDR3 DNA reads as TGTGCCACCAGCAGAGATAGGTTGGCGAAAGAGACCCAGTACTTC. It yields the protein CATSRDRLAKETQYF. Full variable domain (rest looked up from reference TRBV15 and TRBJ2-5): DAMVIQNPRYQVTQFGKPVTLSCSQTLNHNVMYWYQQKSSQAPKLLFHYYDKDFNNEADTPDNFQSRRPNTSFCFLDIRSPGLGDTAMYLCATSRDRLAKETQYFGPGTRLLVL.

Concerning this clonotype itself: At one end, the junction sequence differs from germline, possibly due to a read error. The CDR3 is CTSSLTGTGGSWQETQYF. CDR3 coding DNA: TGTACCAGCAGCTTAACGGGGACGGGGGGATCGTGGCAAGAGACCCAGTACTTC. The chain couples TRBV11-2 to TRBJ2-5, with 7 bases lining up with TRBD2. Germline CDR1 and CDR2: SGHAT and FQNNGV. The CDR3 contains 18 residues.

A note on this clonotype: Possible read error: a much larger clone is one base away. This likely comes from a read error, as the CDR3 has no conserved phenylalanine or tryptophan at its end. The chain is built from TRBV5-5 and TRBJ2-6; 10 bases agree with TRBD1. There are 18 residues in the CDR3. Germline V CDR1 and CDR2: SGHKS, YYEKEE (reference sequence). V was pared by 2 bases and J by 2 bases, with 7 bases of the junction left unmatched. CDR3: CASSFPGQGIPGANVLTL. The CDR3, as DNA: TGTGCCAGCAGCTTCCCGGGACAGGGGATCCCTGGGGCCAACGTCCTGACTCTC.

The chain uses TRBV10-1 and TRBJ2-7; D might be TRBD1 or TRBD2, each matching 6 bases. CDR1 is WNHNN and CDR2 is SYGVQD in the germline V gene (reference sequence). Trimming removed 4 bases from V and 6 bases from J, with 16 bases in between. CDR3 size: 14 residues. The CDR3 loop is CASSGQARLGEQYF. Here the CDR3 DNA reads TGCGCCAGCAGTGGACAGGCACGACTAGGCGAGCAGTACTTC.

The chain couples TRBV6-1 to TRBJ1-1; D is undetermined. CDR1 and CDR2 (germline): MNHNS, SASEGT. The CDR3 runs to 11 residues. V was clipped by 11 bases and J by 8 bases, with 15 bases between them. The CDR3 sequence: CAGRISREAFF. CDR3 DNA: TGTGCCGGAAGGATATCTAGAGAAGCTTTCTTT.

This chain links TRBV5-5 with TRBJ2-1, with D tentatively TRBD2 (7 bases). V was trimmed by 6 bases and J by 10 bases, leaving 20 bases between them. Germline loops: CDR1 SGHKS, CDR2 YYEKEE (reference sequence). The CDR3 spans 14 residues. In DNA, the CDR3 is TGTGCCAGCACACCGAGGGGGGGGGACGGGGAGCAGTTCTTC. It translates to CASTPRGGDGEQFF.

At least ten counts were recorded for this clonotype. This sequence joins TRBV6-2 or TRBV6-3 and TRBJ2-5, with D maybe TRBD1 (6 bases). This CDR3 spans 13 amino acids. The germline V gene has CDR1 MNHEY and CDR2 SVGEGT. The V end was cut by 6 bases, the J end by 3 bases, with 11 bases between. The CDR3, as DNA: TGTGCCAGCAGCCAGGGGCCCAAAGAGACCCAGTACTTC. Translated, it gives CASSQGPKETQYF.

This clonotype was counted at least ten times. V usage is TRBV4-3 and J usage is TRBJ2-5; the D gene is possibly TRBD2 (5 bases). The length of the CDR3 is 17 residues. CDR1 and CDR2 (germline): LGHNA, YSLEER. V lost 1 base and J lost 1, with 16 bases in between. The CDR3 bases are TGCGCCAGCAGCCAAGCCGTAGGTCTAGCCCTCCAAGAGACCCAGTACTTC. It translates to CASSQAVGLALQETQYF.

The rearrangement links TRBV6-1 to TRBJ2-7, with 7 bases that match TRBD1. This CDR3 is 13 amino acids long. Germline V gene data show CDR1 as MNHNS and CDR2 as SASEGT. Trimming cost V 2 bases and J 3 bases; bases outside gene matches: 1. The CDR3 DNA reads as TGTGCCAGCAGTGAAAACAGGGGCTACGAGCAGTACTTC. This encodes CASSENRGYEQYF.

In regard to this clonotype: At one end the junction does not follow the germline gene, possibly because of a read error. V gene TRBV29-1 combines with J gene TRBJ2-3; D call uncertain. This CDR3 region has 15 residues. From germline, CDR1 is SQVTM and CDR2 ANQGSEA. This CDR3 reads CTVEAAPRSTDTQYF. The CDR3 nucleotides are TGTACCGTTGAAGCCGCCCCGCGGAGCACAGATACGCAGTATTTT.

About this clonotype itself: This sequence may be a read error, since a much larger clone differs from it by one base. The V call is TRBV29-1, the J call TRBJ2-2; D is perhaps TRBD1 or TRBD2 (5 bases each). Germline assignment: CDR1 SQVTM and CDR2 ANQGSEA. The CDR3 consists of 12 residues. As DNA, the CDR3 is TGCAGGGTTCCCGGGACCACCGGGGAGCTGTTTTTT. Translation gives CRVPGTTGELFF.

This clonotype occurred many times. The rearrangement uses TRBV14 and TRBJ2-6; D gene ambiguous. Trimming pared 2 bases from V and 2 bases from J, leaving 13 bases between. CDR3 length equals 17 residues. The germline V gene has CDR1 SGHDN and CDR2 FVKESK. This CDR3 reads CASSQLPLGTGANVLTF. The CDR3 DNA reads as TGTGCCAGCAGCCAACTACCGTTGGGCACTGGGGCCAACGTCCTGACTTTC.

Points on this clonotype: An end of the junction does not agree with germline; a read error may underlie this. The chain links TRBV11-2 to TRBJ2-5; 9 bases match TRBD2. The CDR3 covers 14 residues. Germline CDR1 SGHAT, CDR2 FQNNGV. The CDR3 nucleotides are TGTGTCAGCAGCTCCGCGGGGGGGCAAGGGACCCAGTACTTC. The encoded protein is CVSSSAGGQGTQYF.

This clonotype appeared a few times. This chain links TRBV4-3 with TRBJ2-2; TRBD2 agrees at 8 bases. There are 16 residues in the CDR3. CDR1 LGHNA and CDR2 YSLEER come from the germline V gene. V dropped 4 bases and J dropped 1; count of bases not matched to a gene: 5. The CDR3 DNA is TGCGCCAGCAGCCCAGGGACTAGAATGAACACCGGGGAGCTGTTTTTT. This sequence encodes CASSPGTRMNTGELFF.

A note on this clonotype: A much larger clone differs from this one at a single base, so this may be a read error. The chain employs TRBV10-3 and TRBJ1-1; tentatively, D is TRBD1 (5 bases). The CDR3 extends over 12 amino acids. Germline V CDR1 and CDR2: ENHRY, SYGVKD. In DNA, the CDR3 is TGTGCCATCTCCCGACAGAACCCTGAAGCTTTCTTT. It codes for CAISRQNPEAFF.

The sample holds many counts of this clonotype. CDR3 in amino acids: CASSSRLAGGNTGELFF. DNA for the CDR3: TGTGCCAGCAGTTCCCGACTAGCGGGGGGGAACACCGGGGAGCTGTTTTTT. This chain connects TRBV6-6 to TRBJ2-2, with 13 bases aligning to TRBD2. The germline V gene encodes CDR1 MNHNY and CDR2 SVGAGI (reference sequence). After removal of 4 bases from V and 1 base from J, the junction contained 3 bases not matched to a gene. This CDR3 has 17 residues.

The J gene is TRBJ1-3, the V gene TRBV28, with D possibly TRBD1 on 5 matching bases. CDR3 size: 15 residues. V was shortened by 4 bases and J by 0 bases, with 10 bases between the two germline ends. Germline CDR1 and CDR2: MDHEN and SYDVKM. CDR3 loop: CASSSDIFSGNTIYF. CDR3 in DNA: TGTGCCAGCAGTTCGGACATATTCTCTGGAAACACCATATATTTT.

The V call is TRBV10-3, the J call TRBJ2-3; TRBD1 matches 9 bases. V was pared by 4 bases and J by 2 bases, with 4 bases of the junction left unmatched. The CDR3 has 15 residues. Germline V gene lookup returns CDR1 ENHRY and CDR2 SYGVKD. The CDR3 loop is CAISGTGEVTDTQYF. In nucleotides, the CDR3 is TGTGCCATCAGTGGGACAGGGGAGGTCACAGATACGCAGTATTTT.

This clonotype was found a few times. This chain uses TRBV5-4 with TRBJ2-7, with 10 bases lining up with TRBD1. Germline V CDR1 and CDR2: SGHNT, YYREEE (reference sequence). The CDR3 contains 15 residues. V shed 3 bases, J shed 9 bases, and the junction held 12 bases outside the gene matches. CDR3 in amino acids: CASSSWDRGVKGQYF. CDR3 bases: TGTGCCAGCAGCTCATGGGACAGGGGTGTAAAGGGGCAGTACTTC.